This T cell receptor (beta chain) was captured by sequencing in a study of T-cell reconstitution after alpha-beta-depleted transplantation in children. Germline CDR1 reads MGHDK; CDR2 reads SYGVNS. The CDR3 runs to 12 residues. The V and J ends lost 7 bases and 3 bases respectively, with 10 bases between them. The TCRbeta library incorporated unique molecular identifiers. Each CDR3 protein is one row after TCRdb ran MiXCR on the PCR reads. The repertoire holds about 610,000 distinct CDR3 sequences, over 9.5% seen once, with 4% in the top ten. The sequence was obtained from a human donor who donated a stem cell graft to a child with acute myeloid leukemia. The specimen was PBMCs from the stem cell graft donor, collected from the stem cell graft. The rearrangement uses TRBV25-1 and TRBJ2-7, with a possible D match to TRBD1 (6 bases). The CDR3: CASISQGYEQYF. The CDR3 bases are TGTGCCAGCATCTCACAGGGCTACGAGCAGTACTTC.